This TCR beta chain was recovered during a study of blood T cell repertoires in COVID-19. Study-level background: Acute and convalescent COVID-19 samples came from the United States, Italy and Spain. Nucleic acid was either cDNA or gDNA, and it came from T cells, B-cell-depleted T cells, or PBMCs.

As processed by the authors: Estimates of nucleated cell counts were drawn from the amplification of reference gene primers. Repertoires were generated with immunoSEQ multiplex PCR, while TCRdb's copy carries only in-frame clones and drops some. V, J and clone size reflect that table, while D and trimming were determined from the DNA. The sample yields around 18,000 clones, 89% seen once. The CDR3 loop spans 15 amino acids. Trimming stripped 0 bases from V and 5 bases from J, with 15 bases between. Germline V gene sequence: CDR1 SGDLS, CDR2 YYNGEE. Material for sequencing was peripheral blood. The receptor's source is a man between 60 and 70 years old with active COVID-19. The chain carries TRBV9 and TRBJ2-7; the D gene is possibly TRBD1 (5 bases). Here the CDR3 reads CASSVGVQGLNEQYF. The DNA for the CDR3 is TGTGCCAGCAGCGTAGGGGTGCAGGGCCTGAACGAGCAGTACTTC.